The entry below describes one TCR beta chain. The antigen remains undetermined. Repeated repertoire sampling spanned the course of chemoradiotherapy. The CDR3 covers 18 residues. The V end lost 0 bases, the J end lost 3 bases, and 20 bases lay between the germline ends. Germline V gene data show CDR1 as MNHNS and CDR2 as SASEGT. Assay: immunoSEQ multiplex PCR; the TCRdb copy retains only in-frame clones and omits some. Of some 70,000 clones listed, approximately 91% are singletons. The data belong to a study of chemoradiotherapy in HPV16-positive cancers. About the study: A couple of HPV16-positive patients' cells yielded candidate HPV-specific clones and common motifs. Overall study findings and caveats: Candidate HPV-specific clones and E7-related TCR motifs grew in tumor during treatment. The functional HPV-specific definition rests on just two HPV16-positive patients.

The starting material was blood, obtained from a patient who underwent chemoradiotherapy. The chain uses TRBV6-1 and TRBJ1-2, with D unresolved. This clonotype was obtained from a human donor with HPV-associated anogenital cancer. The CDR3 bases are TGTGCCAGCAGTGAAGCCTTACCAGGTTCGGGCCTACACTATGGCTACACCTTC. It is translated as CASSEALPGSGLHYGYTF.